This paragraph covers one T cell receptor beta chain sequence. The sample comes from a study of blood T cell repertoires in COVID-19. The CDR3 is made up of 13 amino acids. Deletions cut 4 bases from V and 4 bases from J, with 8 bases between. CDR1 SGHTA and CDR2 FQGTGA come from the germline V gene. Per the authors' pipeline: Reference gene primer amplification yielded estimated nucleated cell counts. The protocol was immunoSEQ multiplex PCR, while the TCRdb copy is restricted to in-frame clones and leaves out a portion. V, J and clone size derive from that table, while D and trimming were established from the DNA sequence. The sample contains under 200,000 clones, 70% to 90% of which appear only once.

This receptor was obtained from a man in his 60s with acute or convalescent COVID-19. The J gene is TRBJ2-4, the V gene TRBV7-3; a weak D match, TRBD2 (6 bases). Sequencing used peripheral blood. The CDR3 spells CASSSGGKNIQYF. The CDR3 nucleotides are TGTGCCAGCAGCTCCGGGGGAAAAAACATTCAGTACTTC.